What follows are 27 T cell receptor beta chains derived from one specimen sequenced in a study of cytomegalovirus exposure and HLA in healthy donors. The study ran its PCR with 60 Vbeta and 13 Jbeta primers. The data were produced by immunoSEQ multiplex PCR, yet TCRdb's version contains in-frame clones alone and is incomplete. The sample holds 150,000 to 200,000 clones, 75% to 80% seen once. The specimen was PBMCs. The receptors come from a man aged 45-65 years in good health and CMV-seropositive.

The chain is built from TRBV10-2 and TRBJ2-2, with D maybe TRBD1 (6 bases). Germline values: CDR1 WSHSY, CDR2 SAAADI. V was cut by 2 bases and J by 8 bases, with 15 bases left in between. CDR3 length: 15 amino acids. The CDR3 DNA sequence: TGCGCCAGCAGTGAGACGACAGGTTCGGGAGGGGAGCTGTTTTTT. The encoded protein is CASSETTGSGGELFF.

The CDR3: CASTLGGANVYGYTF. DNA for the CDR3: TGTGCCAGCACCCTAGGGGGGGCGAATGTCTATGGCTACACCTTC. The chain joins TRBV27 to TRBJ1-2, with a tentative D call TRBD1 (6 bases). This CDR3 has 15 amino acids. Per germline, CDR1 MNHEY and CDR2 SMNVEV (reference sequence). The V end lost 7 bases, the J end lost 4 bases, and 19 bases lay between the germline ends.

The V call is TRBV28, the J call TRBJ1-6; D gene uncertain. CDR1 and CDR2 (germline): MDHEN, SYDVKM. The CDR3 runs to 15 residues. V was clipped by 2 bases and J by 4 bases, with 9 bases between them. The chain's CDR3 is CASSLNTQYNSPLHF. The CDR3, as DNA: TGTGCCAGCAGTTTAAACACCCAGTATAATTCACCCCTCCACTTT.

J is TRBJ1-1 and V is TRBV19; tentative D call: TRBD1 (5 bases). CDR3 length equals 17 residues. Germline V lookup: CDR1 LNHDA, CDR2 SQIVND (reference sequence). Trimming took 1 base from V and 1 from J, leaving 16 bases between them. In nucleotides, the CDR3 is TGTGCCAGTAGTATAGTCCCATTGCGGACATGGAACACTGAAGCTTTCTTT. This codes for CASSIVPLRTWNTEAFF.

The CDR3 DNA reads as TGTGCCAGCAGCTTCGTAGAGGGAGATACGCAGTATTTT. It translates to CASSFVEGDTQYF. The rearrangement links TRBV7-2 to TRBJ2-3, with D perhaps TRBD2 (5 bases). V dropped 3 bases and J dropped 5 bases, with 9 bases sitting between them. This CDR3 contains 13 residues. Germline V gives CDR1 SGHTA, CDR2 FQGNSA.

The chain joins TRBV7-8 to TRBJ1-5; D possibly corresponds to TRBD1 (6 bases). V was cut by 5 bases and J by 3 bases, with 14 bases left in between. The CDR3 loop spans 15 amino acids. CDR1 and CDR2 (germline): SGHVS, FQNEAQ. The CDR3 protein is CASSDGQSYNQPQHF. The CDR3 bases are TGTGCCAGCAGCGACGGACAGTCTTACAATCAGCCCCAGCATTTT.

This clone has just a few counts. CDR3 DNA sequence: TGTGCCAGCAGCGTGGGGGGGGGAAGTGAAAAACTGTTTTTT. It is translated as CASSVGGGSEKLFF. The chain joins TRBV9 to TRBJ1-4, with D perhaps TRBD1 (5 bases). The V gene's germline CDR1 is SGDLS and CDR2 YYNGEE. V lost 2 bases and J 7 bases, leaving 12 bases between the germline ends. The CDR3 runs 14 residues.

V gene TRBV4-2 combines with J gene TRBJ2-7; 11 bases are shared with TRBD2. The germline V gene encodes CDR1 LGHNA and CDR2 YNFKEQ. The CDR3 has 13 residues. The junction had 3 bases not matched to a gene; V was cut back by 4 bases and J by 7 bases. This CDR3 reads CASSRRLAGEQYF. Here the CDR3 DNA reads TGTGCCAGCAGCCGGCGACTAGCGGGGGAGCAGTACTTC.

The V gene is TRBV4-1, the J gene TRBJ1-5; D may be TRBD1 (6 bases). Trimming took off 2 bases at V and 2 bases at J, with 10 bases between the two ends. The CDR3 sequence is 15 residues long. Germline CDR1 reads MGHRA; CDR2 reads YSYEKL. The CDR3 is CASSQQAGGNQPQHF. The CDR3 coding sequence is TGCGCCAGCAGCCAACAAGCAGGGGGCAATCAGCCCCAGCATTTT.

CDR3 DNA sequence: TGTGCCAGCAGTCCCCCGACAGGGATGGCTTTCTTT. As protein: CASSPPTGMAFF. The chain employs TRBV6-5 and TRBJ1-1, with 7 nucleotides matching TRBD1. The CDR3 contains 12 residues. Per the germline V gene, CDR1 is MNHEY and CDR2 is SVGAGI. J gave up 11 bases and V 5 bases, and 8 bases lay outside the gene matches.

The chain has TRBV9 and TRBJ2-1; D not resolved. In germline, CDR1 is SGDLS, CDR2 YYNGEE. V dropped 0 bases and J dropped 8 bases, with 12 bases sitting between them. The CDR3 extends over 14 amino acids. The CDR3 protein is CASSVGRPEDEQFF. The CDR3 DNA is TGTGCCAGCAGCGTAGGTAGACCAGAGGATGAGCAGTTCTTC.

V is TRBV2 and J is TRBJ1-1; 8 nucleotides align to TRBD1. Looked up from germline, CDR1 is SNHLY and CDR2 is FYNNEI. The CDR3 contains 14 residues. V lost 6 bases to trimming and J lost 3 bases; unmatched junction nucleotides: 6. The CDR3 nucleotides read TGTGCCAGCAGGCCGACAGGGGAGTACACTGAAGCTTTCTTT. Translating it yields CASRPTGEYTEAFF.

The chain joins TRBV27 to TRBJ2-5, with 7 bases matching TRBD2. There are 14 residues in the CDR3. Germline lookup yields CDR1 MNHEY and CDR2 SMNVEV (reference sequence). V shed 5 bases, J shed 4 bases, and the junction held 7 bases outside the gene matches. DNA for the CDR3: TGTGCCAGCAGTCCCGGGACGGGAGGAGAGACCCAGTACTTC. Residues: CASSPGTGGETQYF.

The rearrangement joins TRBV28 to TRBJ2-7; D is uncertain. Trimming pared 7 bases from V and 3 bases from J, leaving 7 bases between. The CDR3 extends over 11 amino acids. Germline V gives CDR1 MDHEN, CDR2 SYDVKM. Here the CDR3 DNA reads TGTGCCAGCAAACAGCTCTACGAGCAGTACTTC. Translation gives CASKQLYEQYF.

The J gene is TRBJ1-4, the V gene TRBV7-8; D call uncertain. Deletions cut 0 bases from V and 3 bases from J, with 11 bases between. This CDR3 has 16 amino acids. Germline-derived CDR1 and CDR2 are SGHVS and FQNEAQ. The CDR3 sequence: CASSLARSRPNEKLFF. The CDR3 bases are TGTGCCAGCAGCTTAGCGCGGTCTCGACCTAATGAAAAACTGTTTTTT.

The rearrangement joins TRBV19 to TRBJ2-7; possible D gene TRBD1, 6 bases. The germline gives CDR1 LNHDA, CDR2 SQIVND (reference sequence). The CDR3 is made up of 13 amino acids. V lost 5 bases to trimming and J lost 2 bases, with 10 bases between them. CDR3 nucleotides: TGTGCCAGTAGTCCAGGGGCCCCCTACGAGCAGTACTTC. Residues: CASSPGAPYEQYF.

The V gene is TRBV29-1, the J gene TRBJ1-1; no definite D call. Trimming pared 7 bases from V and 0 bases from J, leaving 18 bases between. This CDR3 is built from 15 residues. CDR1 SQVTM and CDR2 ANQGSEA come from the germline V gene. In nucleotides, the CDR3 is TGCAGCGCCGATACCAGCTTAACAGTGAACACTGAAGCTTTCTTT. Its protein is CSADTSLTVNTEAFF. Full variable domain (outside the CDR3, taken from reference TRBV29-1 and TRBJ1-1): SAVISQKPSRDICQRGTSLTIQCQVDSQVTMMFWYRQQPGQSLTLIATANQGSEATYESGFVIDKFPISRPNLTFSTLTVSNMSPEDSSIYLCSADTSLTVNTEAFFGQGTRLTVV.

The CDR3 spells CASRTTGGFSPLHF. The CDR3 bases are TGCGCCAGCAGGACGACAGGGGGCTTTTCACCCCTCCACTTT. The gene calls are TRBV4-1 and TRBJ1-6; 10 bases map to TRBD1. The V segment lost 6 bases and the J segment 9 bases; nucleotides outside the gene matches: 5. The germline V gene has CDR1 MGHRA and CDR2 YSYEKL. CDR3 length equals 14 residues.

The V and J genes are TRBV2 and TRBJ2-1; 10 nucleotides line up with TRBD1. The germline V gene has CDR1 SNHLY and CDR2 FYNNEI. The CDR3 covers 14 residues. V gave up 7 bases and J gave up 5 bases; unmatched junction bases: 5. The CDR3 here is CASTLDRGNNEQFF. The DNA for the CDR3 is TGTGCCAGCACTTTGGACAGGGGGAACAATGAGCAGTTCTTC. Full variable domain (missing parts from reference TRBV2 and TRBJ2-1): EPEVTQTPSHQVTQMGQEVILRCVPISNHLYFYWYRQILGQKVEFLVSFYNNEISEKSEIFDDQFSVERPDGSNFTLKIRSTKLEDSAMYFCASTLDRGNNEQFFGPGTRLTVL.

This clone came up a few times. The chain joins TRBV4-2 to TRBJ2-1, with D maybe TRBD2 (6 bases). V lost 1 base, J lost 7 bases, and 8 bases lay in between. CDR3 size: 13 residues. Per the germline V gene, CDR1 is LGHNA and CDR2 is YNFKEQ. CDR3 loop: CASSQVGGNEQFF. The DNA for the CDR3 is TGTGCCAGCAGCCAAGTAGGAGGGAATGAGCAGTTCTTC.

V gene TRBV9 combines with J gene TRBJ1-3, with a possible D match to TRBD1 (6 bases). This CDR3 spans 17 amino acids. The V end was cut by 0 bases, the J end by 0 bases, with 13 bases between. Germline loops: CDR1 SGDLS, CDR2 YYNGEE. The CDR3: CASSVATGSNSGNTIYF. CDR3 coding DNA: TGTGCCAGCAGCGTAGCTACAGGGTCAAACTCTGGAAACACCATATATTTT.

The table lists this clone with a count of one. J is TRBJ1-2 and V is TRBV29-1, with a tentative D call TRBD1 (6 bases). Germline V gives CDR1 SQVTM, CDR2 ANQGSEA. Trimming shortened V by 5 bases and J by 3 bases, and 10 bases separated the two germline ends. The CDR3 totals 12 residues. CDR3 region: CSVRGGDYGYTF. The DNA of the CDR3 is TGCAGCGTTCGAGGGGGGGACTATGGCTACACCTTC.

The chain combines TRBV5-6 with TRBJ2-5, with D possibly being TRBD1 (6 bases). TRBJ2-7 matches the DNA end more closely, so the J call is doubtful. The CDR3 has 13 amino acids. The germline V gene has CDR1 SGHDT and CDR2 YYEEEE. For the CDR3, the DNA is TGTGCCAGCAGCTTGCAGGGGACCGGCGAGCAGTACTTC. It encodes CASSLQGTGEQYF.

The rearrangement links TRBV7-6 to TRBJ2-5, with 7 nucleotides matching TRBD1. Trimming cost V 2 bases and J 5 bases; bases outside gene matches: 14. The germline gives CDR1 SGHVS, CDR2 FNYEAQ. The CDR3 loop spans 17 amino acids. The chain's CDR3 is CASSLLPAGGSGETQYF. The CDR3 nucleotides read TGTGCCAGCAGCTTACTCCCGGCAGGGGGTTCAGGGGAGACCCAGTACTTC.

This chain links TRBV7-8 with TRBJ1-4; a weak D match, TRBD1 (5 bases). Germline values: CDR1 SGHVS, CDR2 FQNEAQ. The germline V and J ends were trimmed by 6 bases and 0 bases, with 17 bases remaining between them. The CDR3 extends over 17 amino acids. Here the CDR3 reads CASRRTRGGATNEKLFF. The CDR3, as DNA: TGTGCCAGCAGAAGGACCCGGGGGGGAGCAACTAATGAAAAACTGTTTTTT.

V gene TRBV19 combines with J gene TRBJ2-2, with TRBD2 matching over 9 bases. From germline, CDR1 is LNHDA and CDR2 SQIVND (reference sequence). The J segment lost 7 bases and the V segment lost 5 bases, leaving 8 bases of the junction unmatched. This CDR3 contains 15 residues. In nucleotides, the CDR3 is TGTGCCAGTAGTGGCGTAGCGGGGGAGGTCGGGGAGCTGTTTTTT. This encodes CASSGVAGEVGELFF.

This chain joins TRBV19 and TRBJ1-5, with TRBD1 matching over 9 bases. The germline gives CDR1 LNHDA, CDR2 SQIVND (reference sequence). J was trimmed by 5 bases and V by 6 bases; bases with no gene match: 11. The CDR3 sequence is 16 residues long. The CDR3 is CASSTTGGAIYQPQHF. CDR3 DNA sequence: TGTGCCAGTAGCACAACAGGGGGCGCTATTTATCAGCCCCAGCATTTT.